This entry describes one TCR beta chain. Its antigen is still unknown. Sequencing used cDNA as its template, made by extracting RNA and reverse transcribing it. Repertoires were generated with immunoSEQ multiplex PCR, while TCRdb's copy carries only in-frame clones and drops some. The sample has approximately 90,000 clones; around three quarters are singletons. Indicated treatment: oral pan-JAK inhibitor, 5-10 mg twice daily. The data were obtained in a study of CD8+ T cells in alopecia areata. Study-wide background: Once tofacitinib had been taken for 6 to 18 months, 6 months off drug followed. Findings and caveats of the study: Lesional scalp displayed greater clonality than normal scalp, most notably in alopecia totalis/universalis.

V was clipped by 4 bases and J by 6 bases, with 7 bases between them. The germline gives CDR1 MGHDK, CDR2 SYGVNS. The CDR3 extends over 11 amino acids. The receptor comes from a human donor with alopecia areata. This chain connects TRBV25-1 to TRBJ2-7; D is unclear. The sequenced sample was CD8+ T cells sorted from blood, obtained at week 44, from a patient treated with tofacitinib. The CDR3 coding sequence is TGTGCCAGCAGTGTATCTTCCGAGCAGTACTTC. This translates into CASSVSSEQYF.